The clone carrying this TCR beta chain appeared a single time. V gave up 2 bases and J gave up 4 bases; unmatched junction bases: 10. The CDR3 sequence is 17 residues long. Germline CDR1 is KGHDR and CDR2 is SFDVKD. Clinical history reported by participants formed the basis on which cohorts were assigned. Source study methods: Amplification with reference gene primers provided the estimates of nucleated cell counts. Generated by immunoSEQ multiplex PCR, the TCRdb table keeps only in-frame clones and is missing some. V, J and clone size reflect that table, while D and trimming were determined from the DNA. In the table there are about 220,000 clones, approximately 88% of which are singletons. The sample comes from a study of blood T cell repertoires in COVID-19. As for the study in general: From T cells, B-cell-depleted T cells, or PBMCs came the material, which was cDNA or gDNA.

The source is a woman in her twenties or thirties with acute COVID-19. V gene TRBV24-1 combines with J gene TRBJ2-3; TRBD1 aligns across 8 bases. Sequencing input: PBMCs or T cells enriched from blood (not recorded which). The CDR3 nucleotides are TGTGCCACCAGTGATTCGGACAGGGCCTCCGGATCAGATACGCAGTATTTT. Translated: CATSDSDRASGSDTQYF.